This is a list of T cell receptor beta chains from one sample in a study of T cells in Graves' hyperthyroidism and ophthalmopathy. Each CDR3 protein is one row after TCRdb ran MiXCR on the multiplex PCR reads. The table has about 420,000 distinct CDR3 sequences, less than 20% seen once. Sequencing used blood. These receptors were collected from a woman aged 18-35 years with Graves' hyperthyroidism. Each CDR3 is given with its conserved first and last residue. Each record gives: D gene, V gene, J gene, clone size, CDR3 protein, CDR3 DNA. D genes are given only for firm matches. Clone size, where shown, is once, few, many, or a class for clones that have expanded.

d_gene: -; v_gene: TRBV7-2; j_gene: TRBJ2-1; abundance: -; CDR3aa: CASSLVPGRLNEQFF; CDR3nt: TGTGCCAGCAGCTTAGTTCCGGGACGGCTGAATGAGCAGTTCTTC
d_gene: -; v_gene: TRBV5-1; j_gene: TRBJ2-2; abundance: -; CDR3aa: CASSLLFRGKTNTGELFF; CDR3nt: TGCGCCAGCAGCTTGTTATTTCGCGGAAAAACGAACACCGGGGAGCTGTTTTTT
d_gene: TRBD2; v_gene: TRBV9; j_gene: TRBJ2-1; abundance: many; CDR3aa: CASSVVWLAGRNEQFF; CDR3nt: TGTGCCAGCAGCGTAGTCTGGCTAGCGGGTCGTAATGAGCAGTTCTTC
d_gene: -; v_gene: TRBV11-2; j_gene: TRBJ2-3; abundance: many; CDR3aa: CASSPRRWTDTQYF; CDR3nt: TGTGCCAGCAGCCCACGGCGGTGGACAGATACGCAGTATTTT
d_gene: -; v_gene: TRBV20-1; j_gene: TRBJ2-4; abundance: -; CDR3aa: CSARRDSTGLAKNIQYF; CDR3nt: TGCAGTGCTAGAAGGGACTCGACAGGATTAGCCAAAAACATTCAGTACTTC
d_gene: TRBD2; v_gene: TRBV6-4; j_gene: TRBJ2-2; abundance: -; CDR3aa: CASSDSGGYGELFF; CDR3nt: TGTGCCAGCAGTGACTCGGGAGGGTACGGGGAGCTGTTTTTT
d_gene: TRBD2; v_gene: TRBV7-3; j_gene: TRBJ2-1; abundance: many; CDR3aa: CASSDSGRGYNEQFF; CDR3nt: TGTGCCAGCAGCGATAGCGGGAGGGGATACAATGAGCAGTTCTTC
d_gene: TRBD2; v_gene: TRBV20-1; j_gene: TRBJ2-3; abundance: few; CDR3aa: CSAHLAGGADTQYF; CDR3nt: TGCAGTGCCCATCTAGCGGGGGGCGCAGATACGCAGTATTTT
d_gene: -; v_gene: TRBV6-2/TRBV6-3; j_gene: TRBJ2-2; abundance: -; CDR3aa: CASRMDRRNTGELFF; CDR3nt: TGTGCCAGCCGTATGGATAGACGGAACACCGGGGAGCTGTTTTTT
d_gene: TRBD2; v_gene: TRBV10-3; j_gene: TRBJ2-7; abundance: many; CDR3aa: CAIRKQTSGRPIEQYF; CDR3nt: TGTGCCATCAGAAAACAGACTAGCGGGAGACCCATCGAGCAGTACTTC
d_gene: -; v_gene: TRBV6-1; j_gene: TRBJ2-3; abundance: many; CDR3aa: CASRSGSDTQYF; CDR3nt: TGTGCCAGCAGGAGCGGTTCAGATACGCAGTATTTT
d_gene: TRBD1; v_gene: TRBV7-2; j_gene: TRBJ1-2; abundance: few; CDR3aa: CASSSKTGVNYGYTF; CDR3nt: TGTGCCAGCAGCTCGAAAACAGGGGTTAACTATGGCTACACCTTC
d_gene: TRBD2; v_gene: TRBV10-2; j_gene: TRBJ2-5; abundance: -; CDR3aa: CASSELAGLGETQYF; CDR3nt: TGCGCCAGCAGTGAATTAGCGGGGCTGGGGGAGACCCAGTACTTC
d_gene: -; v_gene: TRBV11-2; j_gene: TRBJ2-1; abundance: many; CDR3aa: CASSALSSYNEQFF; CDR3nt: TGTGCCAGCAGCGCCCTGAGCTCCTACAATGAGCAGTTCTTC
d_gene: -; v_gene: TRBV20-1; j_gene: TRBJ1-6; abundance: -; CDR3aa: CSVKGRTLDNSPLHF; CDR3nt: TGCAGTGTAAAGGGCCGAACCTTAGATAATTCACCCCTCCACTTT
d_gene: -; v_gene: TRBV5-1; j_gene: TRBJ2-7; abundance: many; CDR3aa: CASSSGWEQYF; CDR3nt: TGCGCCAGCAGCTCGGGGTGGGAGCAGTACTTC
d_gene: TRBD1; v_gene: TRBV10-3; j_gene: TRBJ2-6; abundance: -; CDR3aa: CAIRTGTGNSGANVLTF; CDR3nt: TGTGCCATCAGGACCGGGACAGGGAATTCTGGGGCCAACGTCCTGACTTTC
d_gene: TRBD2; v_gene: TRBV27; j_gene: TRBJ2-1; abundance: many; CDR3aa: CASSTGTSSRDEQFF; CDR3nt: TGTGCCAGCAGCACCGGGACTAGCAGTCGAGATGAGCAGTTCTTC
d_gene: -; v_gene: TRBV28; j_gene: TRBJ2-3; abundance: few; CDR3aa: CASSLGSADTQYF; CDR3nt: TGTGCCAGCAGTTTAGGTAGCGCGGATACGCAGTATTTT
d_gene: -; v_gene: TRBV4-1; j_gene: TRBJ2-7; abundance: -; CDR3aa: CASSIRGHLHYEQYF; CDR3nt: TGCGCCAGCTCTATTCGCGGACACCTACACTACGAGCAGTACTTC
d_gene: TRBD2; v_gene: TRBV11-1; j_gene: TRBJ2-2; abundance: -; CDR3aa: CASSSGLAGGRGTGELFF; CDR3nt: TGTGCCAGCAGCTCGGGACTAGCGGGAGGACGGGGCACCGGGGAGCTGTTTTTT
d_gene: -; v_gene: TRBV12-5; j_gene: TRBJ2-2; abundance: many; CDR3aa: CASGRQVPGTALLTNTGELFF; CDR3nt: TGTGCTAGTGGCCGCCAAGTCCCCGGGACGGCCCTGCTTACGAACACCGGGGAGCTGTTTTTT
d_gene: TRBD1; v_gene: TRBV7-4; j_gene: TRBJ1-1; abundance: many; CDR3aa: CASSYLGQAMNTEAFF; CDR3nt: TGTGCCAGCAGCTACCTAGGACAGGCCATGAACACTGAAGCTTTCTTT
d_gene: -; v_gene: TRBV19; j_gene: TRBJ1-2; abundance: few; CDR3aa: CASSITQLGYGYTF; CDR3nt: TGTGCCAGTAGTATTACCCAACTGGGCTATGGCTACACCTTC
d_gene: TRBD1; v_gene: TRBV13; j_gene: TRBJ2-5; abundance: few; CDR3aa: CASSGRDRTQETQYF; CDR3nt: TGTGCCAGCAGCGGCCGGGACAGGACACAAGAGACCCAGTACTTC
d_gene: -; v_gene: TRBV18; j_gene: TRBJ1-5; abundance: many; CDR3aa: CASSPSLGQPQHF; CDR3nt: TGTGCCAGCTCACCATCTTTGGGTCAGCCCCAGCATTTT
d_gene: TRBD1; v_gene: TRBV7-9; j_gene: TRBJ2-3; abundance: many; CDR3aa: CASSYRGRVTDTQYF; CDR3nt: TGTGCCAGCAGCTACAGGGGACGGGTCACAGATACGCAGTATTTT